Below, 26 T cell receptor beta chains from the same sample are listed, as sequenced in a study of post-analysis software for immune sequencing data (dated by TCRdb to between 2015 and 2017). What the study reported, not specific to this receptor: Patients showed significantly higher frequencies than controls for 4 or 5 TRBV segments, among them TRBV5-6, TRBV5-1 and TRBV20-1.

The antigens for these receptors are not known. The method behind the library was PCR. Sequencing was carried out with an Illumina HiSeq 2500. Unique molecular identifiers were incorporated into TCR beta cDNA libraries to reduce PCR and sequencing biases. TCRdb's own reprocessing of the public reads used fastp at Q25 and MiXCR and kept productive beta chains. Each record represents a unique CDR3 protein, reported with the most common genes and DNA among its rows. For this sample there are approximately 180,000 distinct CDR3 sequences; approximately 28% appear just once. Approximately 1.5% of the sample lies in the top ten. Sequencing input: blood. The receptors derive from a girl aged 5 to 17 with multiple sclerosis.

This clonotype was detected many times. This sequence joins TRBV20-1 and TRBJ2-7, with D perhaps TRBD1 (6 bases). The CDR3 runs to 14 residues. With 0 bases removed from V and 7 bases from J, the gap between germline ends came to 16 bases. CDR1 and CDR2 from the germline V gene are DFQATT and SNEGSKA (reference sequence). CDR3 in amino acids: CSARDIRGLIEQYF. CDR3 nucleotide sequence: TGCAGTGCTAGAGATATCAGGGGATTGATAGAGCAGTACTTC.

This clonotype was detected only a few times. The gene calls are TRBV5-1 and TRBJ1-1, with 8 bases matching TRBD1. The length of the CDR3 is 13 residues. Germline-derived CDR1 and CDR2 are SGHRS and YFSETQ. V lost 4 bases, J lost 5 bases, and 4 bases stayed unmatched. The CDR3 protein is CASSRRQGTEAFF. CDR3 DNA sequence: TGCGCCAGCAGCCGCCGACAGGGGACTGAAGCTTTCTTT. The full variable domain, its missing parts supplied by reference TRBV5-1 and TRBJ1-1, is KAGVTQTPRYLIKTRGQQVTLSCSPISGHRSVSWYQQTPGQGLQFLFEYFSETQRNKGNFPGRFSGRQFSNSRSEMNVSTLELGDSALYLCASSRRQGTEAFFGQGTRLTVV.

This clonotype turned up a few times. V is TRBV20-1 and J is TRBJ2-1; 7 nucleotides agree with TRBD2. The ends lost 6 bases at V and 6 bases at J; junction bases unmatched: 11. This CDR3 has 14 residues. CDR1 DFQATT and CDR2 SNEGSKA come from the germline V gene (reference sequence). The DNA for the CDR3 is TGCAGTGCCCTGAGTGGGAGGGCCGGCAATGAGCAGTTCTTC. Amino acid sequence: CSALSGRAGNEQFF.

The chain employs TRBV5-8 and TRBJ1-5, with TRBD1 matching 7 bases. CDR1 and CDR2 (germline): SGHTS, YDEGEE. The CDR3 consists of 15 residues. The ends lost 4 bases at V and 8 bases at J; junction bases unmatched: 12. As DNA, the CDR3 is TGTGCCAGCAGCCTATCCGGGACCACAGGGGAGCCCCAGCATTTT. Its protein is CASSLSGTTGEPQHF.

This clonotype was counted many times. V usage is TRBV11-2 and J usage is TRBJ2-7; D unresolved. This CDR3 is built from 12 residues. V lost 4 bases and J lost 7, with 11 bases in between. Per the germline V gene, CDR1 is SGHAT and CDR2 is FQNNGV. The CDR3 reads CASSYRPQEQYF. CDR3 DNA sequence: TGTGCCAGCAGCTACCGGCCACAGGAGCAGTACTTC.

This clonotype appeared many times. The V and J genes are TRBV6-5 and TRBJ2-5, with D hard to call. Germline V gene data show CDR1 as MNHEY and CDR2 as SVGAGI. The CDR3 contains 12 residues. The ends were cut back, 6 bases at V and 0 bases at J, with 5 bases in the middle. CDR3 in amino acids: CASSRYQETQYF. The CDR3 DNA reads as TGTGCCAGCAGCCGGTACCAAGAGACCCAGTACTTC.

This sequence joins TRBV29-1 and TRBJ1-3; 8 bases agree with TRBD1. This CDR3 contains 14 residues. Trimming cost V 6 bases and J 0 bases; bases outside gene matches: 4. Germline-derived CDR1 and CDR2 are SQVTM and ANQGSEA. CDR3 residues: CSVAGQVSGNTIYF. CDR3 sequence (DNA): TGCAGCGTAGCGGGACAGGTCTCTGGAAACACCATATATTTT.

Remarks on this clonotype: A much larger clone is a single base away; this may be a read error. The gene calls are TRBV6-5 and TRBJ1-1; D remains unclear. Germline-derived CDR1 and CDR2 are MNHEY and SVGAGI. The CDR3 is made up of 14 amino acids. CDR3 DNA: TGTGCCGGCAGATACGGCGGGTGGAACACTGAAGCTTTCTTT. Translated: CAGRYGGWNTEAFF.

This clonotype has only a few counts. V and J are TRBV4-1 and TRBJ2-1, with D perhaps matching TRBD1 or TRBD2 (5 bases each). The CDR3 spans 16 residues. Germline assignment: CDR1 MGHRA and CDR2 YSYEKL. Trimming removed 4 bases from V and 7 bases from J, with 20 bases in between. The CDR3 DNA follows: TGCGCCAGCAGCCTCCTTGGGGGAAGTTATTCAAATGAGCAGTTCTTC. Protein sequence: CASSLLGGSYSNEQFF.

The chain recombines TRBV20-1 with TRBJ2-7; 12 nucleotides agree with TRBD2. This CDR3 region has 18 residues. Germline loops: CDR1 DFQATT, CDR2 SNEGSKA (reference sequence). Trimming removed 0 bases from V and 0 bases from J; junction bases left unmatched: 9. CDR3 residues: CSARDSTSGRPNSYEQYF. Here the CDR3 DNA reads TGCAGTGCTAGAGATAGTACTAGCGGGAGGCCCAACTCCTACGAGCAGTACTTC.

This clonotype was seen a few times. The chain combines TRBV20-1 with TRBJ2-7, with D possibly TRBD2 on 6 matching bases. The length of the CDR3 is 13 residues. The germline V and J ends were trimmed by 5 bases and 3 bases, with 14 bases remaining between them. CDR1 DFQATT and CDR2 SNEGSKA come from the germline V gene (reference sequence). CDR3 protein: CSAPTGEDYEQYF. CDR3 sequence (DNA): TGCAGTGCTCCTACGGGGGAGGACTACGAGCAGTACTTC.

Comment on this clonotype: A much more abundant neighbour one base away suggests this may be a read error. V and J are TRBV20-1 and TRBJ2-7; D gene ambiguous. The end of the DNA fits TRBJ2-5 better, so the J call may be wrong. The CDR3 runs to 16 residues. Germline values: CDR1 DFQATT, CDR2 SNEGSKA (reference sequence). CDR3 residues: CSARDSGTVEWGTQYF. The CDR3 bases are TGCAGTGCTAGAGATTCGGGCACGGTCGAGTGGGGGACCCAGTACTTC.

This clonotype was seen a few times. V gene TRBV27 combines with J gene TRBJ2-7; D is ambiguous. Germline V gene sequence: CDR1 MNHEY, CDR2 SMNVEV (reference sequence). CDR3 size: 16 residues. V lost 0 bases and J 3 bases, leaving 15 bases between the germline ends. CDR3: CASSLSYGFAVYEQYF. In DNA, the CDR3 is TGTGCCAGCAGTTTATCCTACGGGTTTGCAGTCTACGAGCAGTACTTC.

The J gene is TRBJ1-4, the V gene TRBV7-2; 9 positions agree with TRBD1. V gave up 2 bases and J gave up 8 bases; unmatched junction bases: 6. This CDR3 is 15 amino acids long. Germline V lookup: CDR1 SGHTA, CDR2 FQGNSA. The CDR3 reads CASSLQQGALEKLFF. The DNA for the CDR3 is TGTGCCAGCAGCTTACAACAGGGGGCACTCGAAAAACTGTTTTTT.

This clonotype was seen only a few times. The chain recombines TRBV20-1 with TRBJ2-3; 7 bases line up with TRBD2. This CDR3 is built from 14 residues. Losses at the gene ends were 3 bases for V and 8 bases for J; bases not matched to a gene: 11. Germline CDR1 DFQATT, CDR2 SNEGSKA (reference sequence). The CDR3 region is CSASASGARGTQYF. The CDR3 DNA is TGCAGTGCTAGCGCCAGCGGGGCGCGGGGTACGCAGTATTTT.

V usage is TRBV19 and J usage is TRBJ2-6, with a possible D match to TRBD1 (6 bases). V lost 7 bases to trimming and J lost 1 base, with 14 bases between them. Germline V CDR1 and CDR2: LNHDA, SQIVND (reference sequence). CDR3 length: 16 residues. CDR3 amino acids: CASTAQTGSGANVLTF. CDR3 bases: TGTGCCAGTACTGCCCAAACAGGGTCTGGGGCCAACGTCCTGACTTTC.

At least ten counts were recorded for this clonotype. The chain uses TRBV7-2 and TRBJ2-1; the D is unclear. Germline CDR1 is SGHTA and CDR2 is FQGNSA. The CDR3 is 14 amino acids. Trimming took off 10 bases at V and 4 bases at J, with 17 bases between the two ends. CDR3 protein: CATPPGGFYNEQFF. The CDR3, as DNA: TGTGCCACCCCCCCCGGCGGCTTTTACAATGAGCAGTTCTTC.

In the case of this clonotype: Its ends do not fully match the called genes, so a read error is possible. CDR3 protein: CASSLGQSSYNGQFF. The CDR3 DNA sequence: TGTGCCAGCAGTTTGGGACAGTCCTCCTACAATGGGCAGTTCTTC. This chain uses TRBV12-3 or TRBV12-4 with TRBJ2-1; the match to TRBD1 covers 7 bases. The CDR3 sequence is 15 residues long.

This clonotype was found many times. The J gene is TRBJ2-3, the V gene TRBV20-1; 10 bases line up with TRBD2. CDR1 and CDR2 (germline): DFQATT, SNEGSKA (reference sequence). CDR3 size: 15 residues. J lost 4 bases, V lost 0 bases, and 4 bases had no gene match. The CDR3 sequence is CSARDQAGGSDTQYF. CDR3 nucleotide sequence: TGCAGTGCTAGAGATCAAGCGGGAGGGTCAGATACGCAGTATTTT.

This clonotype was picked up many times. The chain is built from TRBV27 and TRBJ2-1; D uncertain. Germline loops: CDR1 MNHEY, CDR2 SMNVEV (reference sequence). The CDR3 extends over 14 amino acids. V was clipped by 4 bases and J by 4 bases, with 11 bases between them. CDR3 protein: CASSSRWGYNEQFF. CDR3 in DNA: TGTGCCAGCAGTTCCAGGTGGGGATACAATGAGCAGTTCTTC.

This clonotype appeared many times. The chain employs TRBV7-2 and TRBJ1-2; 9 bases line up with TRBD1. CDR3 length equals 15 residues. The germline V gene encodes CDR1 SGHTA and CDR2 FQGNSA. Trimming removed 2 bases from V and 2 bases from J; junction bases left unmatched: 3. This chain's CDR3 is CASSLPTGGNYGYTF. The CDR3 nucleotides read TGTGCCAGCAGCTTACCGACAGGGGGAAACTATGGCTACACCTTC.

This clonotype was observed many times. The chain uses TRBV27 and TRBJ2-7, with 7 positions matching TRBD1. The CDR3 is 15 amino acids. Germline CDR1 is MNHEY and CDR2 is SMNVEV (reference sequence). Trimming at V came to 1 base and at J to 0 bases, leaving 3 bases not matched to a gene. The chain's CDR3 is CASSLFTGVSYEQYF. The CDR3, as DNA: TGTGCCAGCAGTTTATTTACAGGGGTCTCCTACGAGCAGTACTTC.

A few counts support this clonotype. This chain joins TRBV5-1 and TRBJ1-4; a possible D gene is TRBD1 (5 bases). CDR1 SGHRS and CDR2 YFSETQ come from the germline V gene. This CDR3 has 16 amino acids. Trimming stripped 4 bases from V and 7 bases from J, with 20 bases between. CDR3 DNA: TGCGCCAGCAGCCCCGGGCGAGACAGACGCCTTGAAAAACTGTTTTTT. This translates into CASSPGRDRRLEKLFF.

The sample holds many counts of this clonotype. The rearrangement joins TRBV5-1 to TRBJ2-1, with D maybe TRBD1 (6 bases). This CDR3 has 15 amino acids. Trimming removed 1 base at V and 5 bases at J, with 13 bases between. In germline, CDR1 is SGHRS, CDR2 YFSETQ. In DNA form, the CDR3 reads TGCGCCAGCAGCTTGTTGGGGGCGCCGAACAATGAGCAGTTCTTC. Translating gives CASSLLGAPNNEQFF.

The rearrangement links TRBV10-3 to TRBJ2-7; 8 bases line up with TRBD1. Trimming at V came to 8 bases and at J to 0 bases, leaving 6 bases not matched to a gene. The germline V gene encodes CDR1 ENHRY and CDR2 SYGVKD. This CDR3 comprises 14 residues. The CDR3 protein is CAISPGQDSYEQYF. The DNA of the CDR3 is TGTGCCATCTCCCCGGGACAGGACTCCTACGAGCAGTACTTC.

Concerning this clonotype itself: Relative to the germline gene, one junction end is altered; a read error may explain this. V gene TRBV29-1 combines with J gene TRBJ2-1; 7 nucleotides line up with TRBD1. CDR1 and CDR2 from the germline V gene are SQVTM and ANQGSEA. The CDR3 length is 14 residues. DNA for the CDR3: TGCAGCGTCGAAGGGGGCAGGGGTTACAATGAGCAGTTCTTC. It codes for CSVEGGRGYNEQFF.